This T cell receptor (beta chain) stems from a study of cytomegalovirus exposure and HLA in healthy donors. Findings and limits, study-wide: The productive fraction for most TCR beta V segments was about 87% or about 30% in an earlier analysis.

Those who donated were healthy bone marrow donors. This clone appeared once. What it recognizes is unknown. Germline CDR1 and CDR2: SGHAT and FQDESV (reference sequence). Trimming stripped 1 base from V and 5 bases from J, with 11 bases between. The CDR3 spans 14 residues. PCR used 60 Vbeta primers and 13 Jbeta primers. Sequencing was performed with immunoSEQ multiplex PCR; in TCRdb, only in-frame clones are kept and a portion is missing. This sample has about 130,000 clones; under 80% occur once, and the top ten carry 3.5% to 4.5%. The V gene is TRBV11-1, the J gene TRBJ1-2; D is unresolved. The source material was PBMCs. This clonotype originated in a man aged 40-49 years in good health and CMV-seropositive. The CDR3 nucleotides are TGTGCCAGCAGCTTAGAGATTGGCCAGTATGGCTACACCTTC. Residues: CASSLEIGQYGYTF.